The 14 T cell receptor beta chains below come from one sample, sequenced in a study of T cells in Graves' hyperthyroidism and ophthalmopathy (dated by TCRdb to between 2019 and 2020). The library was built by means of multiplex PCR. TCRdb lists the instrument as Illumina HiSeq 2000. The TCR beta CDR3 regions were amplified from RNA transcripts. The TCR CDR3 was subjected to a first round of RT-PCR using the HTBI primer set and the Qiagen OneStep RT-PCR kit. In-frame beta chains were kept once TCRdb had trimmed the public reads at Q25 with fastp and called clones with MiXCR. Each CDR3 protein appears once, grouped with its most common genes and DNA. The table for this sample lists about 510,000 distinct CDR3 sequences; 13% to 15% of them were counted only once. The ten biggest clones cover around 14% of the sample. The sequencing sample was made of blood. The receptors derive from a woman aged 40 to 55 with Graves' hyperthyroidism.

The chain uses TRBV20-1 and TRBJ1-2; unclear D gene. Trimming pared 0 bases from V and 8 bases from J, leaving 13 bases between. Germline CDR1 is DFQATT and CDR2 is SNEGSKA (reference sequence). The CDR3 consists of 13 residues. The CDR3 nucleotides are TGCAGTGCTAGAGATCATGGCGGACTCGGCTACACCTTC. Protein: CSARDHGGLGYTF.

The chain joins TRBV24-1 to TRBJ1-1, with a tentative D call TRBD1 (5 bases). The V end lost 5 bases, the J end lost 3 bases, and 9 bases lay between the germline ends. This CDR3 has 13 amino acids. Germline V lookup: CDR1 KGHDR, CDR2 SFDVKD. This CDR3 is CATSAGTYTEAFF. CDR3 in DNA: TGTGCCACCAGTGCCGGGACCTACACTGAAGCTTTCTTT.

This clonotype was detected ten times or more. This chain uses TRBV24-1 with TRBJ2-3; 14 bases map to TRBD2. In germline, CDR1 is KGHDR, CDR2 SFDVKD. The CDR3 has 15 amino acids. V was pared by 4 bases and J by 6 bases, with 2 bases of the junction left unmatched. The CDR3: CATSEGLAGADTQYF. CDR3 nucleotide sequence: TGTGCCACCAGTGAGGGACTAGCGGGAGCGGATACGCAGTATTTT.

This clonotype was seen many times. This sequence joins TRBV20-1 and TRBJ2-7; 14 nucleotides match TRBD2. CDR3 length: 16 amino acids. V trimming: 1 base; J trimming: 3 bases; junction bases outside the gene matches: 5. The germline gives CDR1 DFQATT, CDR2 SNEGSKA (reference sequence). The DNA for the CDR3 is TGCAGTGCTAGAGGCGGGACTAGCGGGAGTAACTACGAGCAGTACTTC. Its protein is CSARGGTSGSNYEQYF.

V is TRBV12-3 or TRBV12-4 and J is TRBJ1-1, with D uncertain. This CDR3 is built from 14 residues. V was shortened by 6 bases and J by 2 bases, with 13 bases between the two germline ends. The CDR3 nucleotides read TGTGCCAGCAGGTTGGACGGCCGAAACACTGAAGCTTTCTTT. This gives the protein CASRLDGRNTEAFF.

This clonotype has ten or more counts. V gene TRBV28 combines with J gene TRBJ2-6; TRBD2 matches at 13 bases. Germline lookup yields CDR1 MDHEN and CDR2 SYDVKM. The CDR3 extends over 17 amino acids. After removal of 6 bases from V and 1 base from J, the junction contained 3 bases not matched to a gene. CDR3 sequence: CASRLAGGKSGANVLTF. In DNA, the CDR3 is TGTGCCAGCAGACTAGCGGGAGGGAAGTCTGGGGCCAACGTCCTGACTTTC.

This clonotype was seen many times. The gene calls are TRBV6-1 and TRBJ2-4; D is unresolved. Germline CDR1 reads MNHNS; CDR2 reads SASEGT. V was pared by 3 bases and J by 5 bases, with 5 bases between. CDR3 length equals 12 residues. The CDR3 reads CASSDSENIQYF. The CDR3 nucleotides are TGTGCCAGCAGTGACAGTGAAAACATTCAGTACTTC.

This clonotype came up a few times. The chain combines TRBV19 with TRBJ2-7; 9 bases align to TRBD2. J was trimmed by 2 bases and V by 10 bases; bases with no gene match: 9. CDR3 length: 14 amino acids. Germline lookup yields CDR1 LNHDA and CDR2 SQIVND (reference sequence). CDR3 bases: TGTGCCACCAGCAGGGCTAGCGGGGCCTACGAGCAGTACTTC. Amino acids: CATSRASGAYEQYF.

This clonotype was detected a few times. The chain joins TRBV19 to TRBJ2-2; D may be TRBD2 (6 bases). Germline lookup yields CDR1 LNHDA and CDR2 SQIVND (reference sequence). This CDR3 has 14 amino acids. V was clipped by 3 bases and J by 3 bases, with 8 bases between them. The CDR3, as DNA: TGTGCCAGTAGTATGGGGACTTACACCGGGGAGCTGTTTTTT. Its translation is CASSMGTYTGELFF.

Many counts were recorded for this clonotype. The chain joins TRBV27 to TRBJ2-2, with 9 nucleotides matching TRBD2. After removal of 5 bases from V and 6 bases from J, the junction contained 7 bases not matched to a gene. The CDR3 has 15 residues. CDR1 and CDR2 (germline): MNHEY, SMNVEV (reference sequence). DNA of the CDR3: TGTGCCAGCAGTCCGGGTAGCGGGAGAGCCGGGGAGCTGTTTTTT. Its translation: CASSPGSGRAGELFF.

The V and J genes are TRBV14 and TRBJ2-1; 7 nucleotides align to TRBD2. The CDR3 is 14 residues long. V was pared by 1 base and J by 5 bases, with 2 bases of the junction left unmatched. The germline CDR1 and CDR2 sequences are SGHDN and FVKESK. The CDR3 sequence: CASSQVLADNEQFF. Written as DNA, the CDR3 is TGTGCCAGCAGCCAAGTTCTAGCGGACAATGAGCAGTTCTTC.

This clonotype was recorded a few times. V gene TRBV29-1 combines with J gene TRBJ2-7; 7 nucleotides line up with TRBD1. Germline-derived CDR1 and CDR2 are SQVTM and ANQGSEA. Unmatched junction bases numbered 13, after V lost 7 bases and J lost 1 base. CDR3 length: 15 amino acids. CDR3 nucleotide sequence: TGCAGCGCAGTCTTGACTGGGACAGTTTCCTACGAGCAGTACTTC. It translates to CSAVLTGTVSYEQYF.

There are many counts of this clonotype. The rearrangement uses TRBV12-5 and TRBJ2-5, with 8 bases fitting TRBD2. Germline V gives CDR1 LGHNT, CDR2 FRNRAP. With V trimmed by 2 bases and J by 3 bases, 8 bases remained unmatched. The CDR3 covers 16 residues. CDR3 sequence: CASGLNQRENKETQYF. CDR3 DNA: TGTGCTAGTGGTTTGAACCAGCGGGAGAATAAAGAGACCCAGTACTTC.

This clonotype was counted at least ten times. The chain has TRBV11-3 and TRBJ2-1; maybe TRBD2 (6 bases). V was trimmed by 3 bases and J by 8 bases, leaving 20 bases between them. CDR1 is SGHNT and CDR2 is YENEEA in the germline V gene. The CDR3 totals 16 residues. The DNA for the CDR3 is TGTGCCAGCAGCTTTGGAGGGCTGGGTGTTAGAGATGAGCAGTTCTTC. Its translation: CASSFGGLGVRDEQFF.